Sequencing of this T cell receptor (beta chain) was carried out in a study of vaccination and CD4 T cells after COVID-19. At the Johns Hopkins FTIC core, DNA taken from cultured CD4+ T cells was sequenced by way of the Oncomine TCR Beta short-read assay. One entry per CDR3 protein, called by TCRdb with MiXCR from the PCR reads. The sample contains some 15,000 distinct CDR3 sequences, 40% to 65% of which appear only once. CDR1 and CDR2 from the germline V gene are WNHNN and SYGVQD (reference sequence). This CDR3 is built from 14 residues. V was pared by 6 bases and J by 8 bases, with 7 bases of the junction left unmatched. As for treatment: roughly ten-day PBMC culture with coronavirus spike peptide pools or control peptides (ViraFEST assay). To note about this clonotype: Its antigen is still unknown.

This sequence was found in a human donor who had recovered from COVID-19. V gene TRBV10-1 combines with J gene TRBJ1-6; 7 nucleotides agree with TRBD1. Sequences were derived from CD4+ T cells from blood, cultured in vitro, sampled before SARS-CoV-2 vaccination. The DNA for the CDR3 is TGCGCCAGCAGGGATCCGGGACAGCATTCACCCCTCCACTTT. This encodes CASRDPGQHSPLHF.